This TCR beta chain appears in the sequencing data of a study of blood T cell repertoires in COVID-19. Background on the study: Donors in the United States, Italy and Spain gave samples during acute or convalescent COVID-19. T cells, B-cell-depleted T cells, or PBMCs provided the cDNA or gDNA that served as material.

V was cut by 4 bases and J by 1 base, with 11 bases left in between. The germline V gene has CDR1 SGHRS and CDR2 YFSETQ. CDR3 length: 15 amino acids. TCRdb's table, derived via immunoSEQ multiplex PCR, lists solely in-frame clones and lacks some. The sample yields around 220,000 clones, about 89% seen once. As concerns this clone: The same CDR3 arises from other DNA sequences in this sample as well.

The sequenced sample consisted of PBMCs or T cells enriched from blood (not recorded which). The chain uses TRBV5-1 and TRBJ1-4; possible D gene TRBD1, 5 bases. The clonotype originates from a woman between 18 and 30 years old who had recovered from COVID-19. Here the CDR3 DNA reads TGCGCCAGCAGCCTGGAAAGGGGAACTAATGAAAAACTGTTTTTT. Encoded protein: CASSLERGTNEKLFF.